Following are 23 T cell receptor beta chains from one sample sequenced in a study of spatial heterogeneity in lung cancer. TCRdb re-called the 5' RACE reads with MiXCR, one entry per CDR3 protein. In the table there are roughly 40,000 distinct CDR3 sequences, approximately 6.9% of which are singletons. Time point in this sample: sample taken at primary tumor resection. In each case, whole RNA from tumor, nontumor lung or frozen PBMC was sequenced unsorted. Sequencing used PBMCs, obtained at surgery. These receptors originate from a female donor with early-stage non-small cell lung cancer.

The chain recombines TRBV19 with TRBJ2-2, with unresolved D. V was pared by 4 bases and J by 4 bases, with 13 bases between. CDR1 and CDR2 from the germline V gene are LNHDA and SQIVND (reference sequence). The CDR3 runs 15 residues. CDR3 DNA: TGTGCCAGTAGTAGGGCTACTCTGAGCACCGGGGAGCTGTTTTTT. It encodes CASSRATLSTGELFF.

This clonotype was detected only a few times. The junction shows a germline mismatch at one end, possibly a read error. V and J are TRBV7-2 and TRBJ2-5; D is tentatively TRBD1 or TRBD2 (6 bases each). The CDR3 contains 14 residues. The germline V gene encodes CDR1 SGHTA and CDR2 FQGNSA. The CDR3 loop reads CVSSLAPRGETQYF. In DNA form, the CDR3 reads TGTGTCAGCAGTCTAGCGCCTAGGGGGGAGACCCAGTACTTC.

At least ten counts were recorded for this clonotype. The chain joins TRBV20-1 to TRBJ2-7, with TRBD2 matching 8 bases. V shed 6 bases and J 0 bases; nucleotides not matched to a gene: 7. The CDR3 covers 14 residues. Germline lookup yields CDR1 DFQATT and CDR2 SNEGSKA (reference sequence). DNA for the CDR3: TGCAGTGCCACGCGGGGGGCGTACTCCTACGAGCAGTACTTC. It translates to CSATRGAYSYEQYF.

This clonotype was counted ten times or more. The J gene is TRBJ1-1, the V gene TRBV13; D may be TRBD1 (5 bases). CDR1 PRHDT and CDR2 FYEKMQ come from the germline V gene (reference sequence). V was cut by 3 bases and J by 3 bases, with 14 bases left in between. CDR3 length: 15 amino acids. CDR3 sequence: CASSFGPGRDTEAFF. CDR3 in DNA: TGTGCCAGCAGCTTCGGTCCAGGGCGGGACACTGAAGCTTTCTTT. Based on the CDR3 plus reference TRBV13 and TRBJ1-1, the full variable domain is AAGVIQSPRHLIKEKRETATLKCYPIPRHDTVYWYQQGPGQDPQFLISFYEKMQSDKGSIPDRFSAQQFSDYHSELNMSSLELGDSALYFCASSFGPGRDTEAFFGQGTRLTVV.

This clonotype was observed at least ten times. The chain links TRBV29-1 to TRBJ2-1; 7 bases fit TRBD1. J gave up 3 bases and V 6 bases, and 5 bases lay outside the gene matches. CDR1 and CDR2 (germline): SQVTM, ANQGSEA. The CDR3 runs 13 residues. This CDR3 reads CSVGQTIYNEQFF. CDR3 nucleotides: TGCAGCGTGGGACAGACGATCTACAATGAGCAGTTCTTC.

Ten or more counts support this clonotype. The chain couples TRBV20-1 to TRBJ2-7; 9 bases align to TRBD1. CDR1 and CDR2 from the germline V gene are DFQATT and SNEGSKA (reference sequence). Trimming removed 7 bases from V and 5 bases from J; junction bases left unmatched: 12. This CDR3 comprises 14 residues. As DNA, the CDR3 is TGCAGTGTCGAGCGAGGACAGGGGACCCACGAGCAGTACTTC. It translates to CSVERGQGTHEQYF.

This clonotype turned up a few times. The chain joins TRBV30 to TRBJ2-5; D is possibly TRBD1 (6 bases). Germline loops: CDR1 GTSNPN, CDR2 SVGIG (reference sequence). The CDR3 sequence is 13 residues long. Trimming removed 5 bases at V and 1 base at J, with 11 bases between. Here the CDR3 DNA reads TGTGCCTGGGCAGGGGTTTCCCAAGAGACCCAGTACTTC. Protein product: CAWAGVSQETQYF.

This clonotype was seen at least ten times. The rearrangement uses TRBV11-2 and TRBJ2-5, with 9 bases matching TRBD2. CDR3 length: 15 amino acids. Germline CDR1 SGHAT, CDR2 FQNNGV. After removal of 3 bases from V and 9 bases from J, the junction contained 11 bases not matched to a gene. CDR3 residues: CASSLWSRGGLAQYF. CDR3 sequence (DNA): TGTGCCAGCAGCTTGTGGTCGCGGGGGGGCCTGGCCCAGTACTTC.

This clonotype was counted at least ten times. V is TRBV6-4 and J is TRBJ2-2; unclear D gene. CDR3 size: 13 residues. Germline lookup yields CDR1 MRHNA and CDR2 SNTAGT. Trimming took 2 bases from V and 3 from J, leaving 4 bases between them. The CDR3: CASSDRDTGELFF. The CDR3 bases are TGTGCCAGCAGTGACAGAGACACCGGGGAGCTGTTTTTT.

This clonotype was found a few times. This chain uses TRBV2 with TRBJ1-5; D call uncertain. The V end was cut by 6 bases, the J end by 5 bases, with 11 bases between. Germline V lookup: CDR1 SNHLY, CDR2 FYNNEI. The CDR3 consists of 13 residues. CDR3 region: CASRAQHYQPQHF. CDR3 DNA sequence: TGTGCCAGCAGAGCACAGCATTATCAGCCCCAGCATTTT.

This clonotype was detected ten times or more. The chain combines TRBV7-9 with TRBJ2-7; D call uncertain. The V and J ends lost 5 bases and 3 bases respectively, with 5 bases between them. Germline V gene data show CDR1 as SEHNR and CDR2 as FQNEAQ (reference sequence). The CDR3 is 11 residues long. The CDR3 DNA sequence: TGTGCCAGCAGCCTATACTACGAGCAGTACTTC. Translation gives CASSLYYEQYF.

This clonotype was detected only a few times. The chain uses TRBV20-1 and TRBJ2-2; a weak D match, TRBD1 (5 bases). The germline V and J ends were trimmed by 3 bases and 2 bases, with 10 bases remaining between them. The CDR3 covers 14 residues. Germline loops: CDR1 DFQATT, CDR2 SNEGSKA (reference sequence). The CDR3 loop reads CSARAQVNTGELFF. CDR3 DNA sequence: TGCAGTGCTAGGGCACAGGTTAACACCGGGGAGCTGTTTTTT.

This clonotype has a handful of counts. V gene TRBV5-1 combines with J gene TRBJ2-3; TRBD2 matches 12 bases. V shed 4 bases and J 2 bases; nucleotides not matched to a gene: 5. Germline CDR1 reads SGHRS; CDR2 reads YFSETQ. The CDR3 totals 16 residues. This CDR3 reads CASSGGLAGYTDTQYF. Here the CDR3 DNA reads TGCGCCAGCAGCGGCGGACTAGCGGGGTACACAGATACGCAGTATTTT.

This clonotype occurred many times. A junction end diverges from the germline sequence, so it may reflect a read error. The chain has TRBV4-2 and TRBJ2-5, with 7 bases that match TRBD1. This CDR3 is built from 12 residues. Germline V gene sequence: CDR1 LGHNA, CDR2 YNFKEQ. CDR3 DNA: TGTGCCAGCAGCGCTACAGGGGAGAGCCAGTACTTC. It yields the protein CASSATGESQYF.

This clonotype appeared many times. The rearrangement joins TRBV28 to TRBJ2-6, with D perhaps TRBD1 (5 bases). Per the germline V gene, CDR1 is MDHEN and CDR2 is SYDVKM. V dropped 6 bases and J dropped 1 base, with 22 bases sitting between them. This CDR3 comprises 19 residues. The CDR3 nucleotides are TGTGCCAGCAGACTAACTGCAGGGCCCCCTCGATCTGGGGCCAACGTCCTGACTTTC. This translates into CASRLTAGPPRSGANVLTF.

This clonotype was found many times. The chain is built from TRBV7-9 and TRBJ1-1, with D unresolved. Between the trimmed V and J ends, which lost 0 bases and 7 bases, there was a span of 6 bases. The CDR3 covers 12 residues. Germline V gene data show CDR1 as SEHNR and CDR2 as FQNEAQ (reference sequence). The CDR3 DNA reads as TGTGCCAGCAGCTTAGCGCGGGGTGAAGCTTTCTTT. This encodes CASSLARGEAFF.

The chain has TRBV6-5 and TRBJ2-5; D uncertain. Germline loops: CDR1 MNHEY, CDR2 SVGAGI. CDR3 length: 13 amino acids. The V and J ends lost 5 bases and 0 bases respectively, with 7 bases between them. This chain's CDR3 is CASSLPYQETQYF. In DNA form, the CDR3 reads TGTGCCAGCAGTCTTCCGTACCAAGAGACCCAGTACTTC.

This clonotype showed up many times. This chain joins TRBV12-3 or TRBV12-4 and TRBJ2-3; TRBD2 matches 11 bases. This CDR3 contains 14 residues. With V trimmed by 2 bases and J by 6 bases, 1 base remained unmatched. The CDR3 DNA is TGTGCCAGCAGTTTAACTAGCGGGGGTGATACGCAGTATTTT. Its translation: CASSLTSGGDTQYF.

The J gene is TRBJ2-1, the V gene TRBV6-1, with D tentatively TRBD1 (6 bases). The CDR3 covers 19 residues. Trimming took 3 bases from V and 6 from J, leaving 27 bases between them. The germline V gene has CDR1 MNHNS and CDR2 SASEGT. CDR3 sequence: CASSEVRQAITHFTNEQFF. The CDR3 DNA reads TGTGCCAGCAGTGAGGTACGACAGGCGATCACCCACTTTACCAATGAGCAGTTCTTC.

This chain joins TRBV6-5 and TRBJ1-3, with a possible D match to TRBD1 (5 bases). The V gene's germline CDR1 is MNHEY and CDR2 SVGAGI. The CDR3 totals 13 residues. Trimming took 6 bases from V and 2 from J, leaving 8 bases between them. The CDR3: CASRAGAGNTIYF. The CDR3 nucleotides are TGTGCCAGCAGGGCGGGGGCTGGAAACACCATATATTTT.

CDR3: CASSITTGRTSDHEQYF. In DNA form, the CDR3 reads TGCGCCAGCAGCATCACAACAGGGCGGACTAGCGACCACGAGCAGTACTTC. V and J are TRBV5-1 and TRBJ2-7; 9 nucleotides align to TRBD2. CDR1 and CDR2 from the germline V gene are SGHRS and YFSETQ. The ends lost 4 bases at V and 5 bases at J; junction bases unmatched: 16. The CDR3 extends over 17 amino acids.

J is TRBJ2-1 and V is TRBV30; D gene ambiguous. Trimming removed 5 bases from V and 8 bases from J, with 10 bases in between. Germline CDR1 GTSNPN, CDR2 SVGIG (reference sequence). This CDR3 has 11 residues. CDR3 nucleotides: TGTGCCTGGGGAATCTCGCATGAGCAGTTCTTC. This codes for CAWGISHEQFF.

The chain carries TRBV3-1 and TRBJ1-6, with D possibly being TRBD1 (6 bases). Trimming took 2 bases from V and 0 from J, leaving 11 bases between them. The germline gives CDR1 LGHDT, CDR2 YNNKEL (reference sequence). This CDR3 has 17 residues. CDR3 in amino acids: CASSQTGRGSYNSPLHF. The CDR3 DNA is TGTGCCAGCAGCCAAACGGGCAGGGGCTCCTATAATTCACCCCTCCACTTT.